This T cell receptor beta chain originates from a study of T cell repertoires in cytomegalovirus infection. For the study at large: Indications of both CMV infection and matching HLA type were provided by public TCR beta signatures. Study outcomes and limitations: CMV-specific TCR beta clonotypes restricted by HLA-C dominated the ex vivo response.

MiXCR, run by TCRdb on the reads, gives a single entry per CDR3 protein. The data show some 700,000 distinct CDR3 sequences, roughly 36% seen once. The CDR3 runs to 15 residues. Germline V CDR1 and CDR2: SGHTA, FQGNSA. With 0 bases clipped from V and 5 bases from J, the junction kept 2 bases outside the gene matches. A remark on this clonotype: The antigen is not known.

This TCR was sampled from a human donor in good health (CMV status not recorded). Some clones in this sample may be carry-over from other donors' samples. Source: cultured PBMCs, taken from culture after CMV antigen stimulation. The chain is built from TRBV7-2 and TRBJ2-5; 11 nucleotides line up with TRBD2. The CDR3 DNA is TGTGCCAGCAGCTTAGCGGCTAGCGGGGGGGAGACCCAGTACTTC. It is translated as CASSLAASGGETQYF.